Described below is a single TCR beta chain sequence and its context. No antigen is known for it. The record originates from a study of T cell responses to AZD1222 COVID-19 vaccine. Findings and caveats of the study: Baseline seropositivity occurred in only a handful of AZD1222 recipients.

Clones were read by immunoSEQ multiplex PCR, and TCRdb kept only the in-frame ones, dropping some. The repertoire holds around 130,000 clones, 93% seen once, with approximately 3.4% in the top ten. Trimming stripped 5 bases from V and 8 bases from J, with 18 bases between. Germline CDR1 is SEHNR and CDR2 is FQNEAQ (reference sequence). CDR3 size: 14 residues. The chain carries TRBV7-9 and TRBJ1-2, with D unclear. This specimen was peripheral blood, taken on day 0 of AZD1222 vaccination. The receptor's source is an adult in good health. CDR3 DNA sequence: TGTGCCAGCAGCCCTCCGACACGGCCGGGAGGCTACACCTTC. This codes for CASSPPTRPGGYTF. The whole variable domain, remainder taken from reference TRBV7-9 and TRBJ1-2, is DTGVSQNPRHKITKRGQNVTFRCDPISEHNRLYWYRQTLGQGPEFLTYFQNEAQLEKSRLLSDRFSAERPKGSFSTLEIQRTEQGDSAMYLCASSPPTRPGGYTFGSGTRLTVV.